This T cell receptor beta chain was sequenced in a study of shared clonotypes between healthy human individuals. V gave up 4 bases and J gave up 4 bases; unmatched junction bases: 4. Germline CDR1 SGHRS, CDR2 YFSETQ. CDR3 length: 15 amino acids. Produced via immunoSEQ multiplex PCR; TCRdb's table is partial and in-frame only. The table includes about 690,000 clones, 90% detected once. This TCR was recovered from a man in his late teens or twenties in good health. Some clones in this sample may be carry-over from other donors' samples. The chain links TRBV5-1 to TRBJ2-1; 11 nucleotides line up with TRBD2. Specimen: memory CD8+ T cells from PBMCs. This sample's subset: CD45RO+ cells pooled with CCR7-negative TemRA cells. Here the CDR3 reads CASSQGLAVYNEQFF. The DNA for the CDR3 is TGCGCCAGCAGCCAGGGACTAGCGGTTTACAATGAGCAGTTCTTC. Full variable domain (outside the CDR3, taken from reference TRBV5-1 and TRBJ2-1): KAGVTQTPRYLIKTRGQQVTLSCSPISGHRSVSWYQQTPGQGLQFLFEYFSETQRNKGNFPGRFSGRQFSNSRSEMNVSTLELGDSALYLCASSQGLAVYNEQFFGPGTRLTVL.